This T cell receptor (beta chain) is drawn from a study of blood T cell repertoires in COVID-19. Looking at the study overall: The cDNA or gDNA used as material had been derived from T cells, B-cell-depleted T cells, or PBMCs.

V was clipped by 6 bases and J by 0 bases, with 8 bases between them. The germline V gene encodes CDR1 SGHAT and CDR2 FQDESV (reference sequence). The CDR3 loop spans 13 amino acids. All enrollees were roughly 18 to 89 years old and from fewer than 25 US areas. Which cohort a participant joined came from the clinical history participants gave. In the authors' methods: How many nucleated cells were present was estimated from reference gene primer amplification. Here immunoSEQ multiplex PCR was the method, and the copy in TCRdb shows in-frame clones only, minus some. D and trimming were read from the DNA, whereas the V and J calls and clone size are those reported in that table. The sample holds about 390,000 clones, about 83% seen once.

This TCR was sampled from a woman aged 45-59 years who had recovered from COVID-19. The specimen sequenced was PBMCs or T cells enriched from blood (not recorded which). The chain links TRBV11-1 to TRBJ1-1; D is uncertain. The CDR3 protein is CASSTVMNTEAFF. The CDR3, as DNA: TGTGCCAGCAGTACAGTCATGAACACTGAAGCTTTCTTT.